This TCR beta chain is drawn from a study of blood T cells in healthy people across ages. Regarding the study as a whole: Greater diversity and more naive CD4+ cells were seen in long-lived donors than in aged donors.

A second PCR of 7 to 11 cycles used a sample-barcoded 5' primer and a J-beta primer mix. From the 5' RACE reads, TCRdb called clonotypes with MiXCR, one entry per CDR3 protein. The repertoire has about 800,000 distinct CDR3 sequences, about 62% of them found once; the top ten carry 22%. Peripheral blood samples of around 9.5 milliliters were drawn from each donor. Concerning this clonotype itself: Its target is not known.

The TCR comes from a man aged 25 to 40 in good health. The sample was blood.

The CDR3 spells CASSLGGRWIDTQYF. CDR3 coding DNA: TGTGCCAGCAGCTTAGGCGGGAGATGGATAGATACGCAGTATTTT. The chain joins TRBV7-2 to TRBJ2-3; the match to TRBD2 covers 7 bases. CDR1 is SGHTA and CDR2 is FQGNSA in the germline V gene. J lost 5 bases, V lost 1 base, and 6 bases had no gene match. The CDR3 runs to 15 residues.